This T cell receptor (beta chain) was profiled in a study of beta chain features in type 1 diabetes. The germline gives CDR1 SGHRS, CDR2 YFSETQ. V lost 0 bases and J 11 bases, leaving 8 bases between the germline ends. The CDR3 is 12 amino acids. General study results and limits: Resolution of whether HLA type affects TCRB rearrangement was not achieved here. All four CD4+ subsets of Type 1 diabetes patients contained TCRB CDR3s that were moderately but significantly shorter.

As for this clone: Its antigen is as yet unknown.

Since all of the isolated RNA was reverse transcribed, expressed TCRB transcripts were what got sequenced. Assay used: immunoSEQ multiplex PCR; TCRdb lists only in-frame clones, some missing. The table lists more than 250,000 clones, roughly an eighth of them singletons. Sequencing was done on a sample of naive CD4+ T cells from blood. This clonotype originated in a man aged 30 to 39 with type 1 diabetes. The J gene is TRBJ1-4, the V gene TRBV5-1; weak D call: TRBD1 (6 bases). This CDR3 is CASSLDRVKLFF. The DNA for the CDR3 is TGCGCCAGCAGCTTGGACAGGGTCAAACTGTTTTTT.